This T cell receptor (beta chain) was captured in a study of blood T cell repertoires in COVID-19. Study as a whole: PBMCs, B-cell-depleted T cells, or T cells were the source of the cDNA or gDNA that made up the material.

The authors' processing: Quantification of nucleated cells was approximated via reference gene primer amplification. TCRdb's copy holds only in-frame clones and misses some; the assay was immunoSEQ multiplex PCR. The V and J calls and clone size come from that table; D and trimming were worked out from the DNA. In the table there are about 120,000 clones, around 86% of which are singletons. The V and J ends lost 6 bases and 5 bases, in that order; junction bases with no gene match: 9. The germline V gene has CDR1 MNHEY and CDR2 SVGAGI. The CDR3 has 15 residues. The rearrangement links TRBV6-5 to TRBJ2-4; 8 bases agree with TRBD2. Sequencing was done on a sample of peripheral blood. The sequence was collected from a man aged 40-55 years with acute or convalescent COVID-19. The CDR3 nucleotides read TGTGCCAGCAGCCAATCCCGGGGGGGTGAAAACATTCAGTACTTC. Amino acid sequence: CASSQSRGGENIQYF.